These T cell receptor beta chains were read from a single sample in a study of T cell responses to AZD1222 COVID-19 vaccine. Some clones are missing from TCRdb's copy, which holds only in-frame ones; the method was immunoSEQ multiplex PCR. The sample carries around 110,000 clones, about 85% recorded once. This sample comprised peripheral blood, obtained on day 0 of AZD1222 vaccination. The receptors here all came from an adult in good health. CDR3s include the opening cysteine and the closing phenylalanine or tryptophan. Fields, in order: V gene, J gene, clone size, D gene, CDR3 DNA, CDR3 protein. A D gene is named only where the DNA matches it firmly. A clone size is listed for some rows: how often the clone was seen (once, few, many), or a class if it is expanded.

TRBV6-2/TRBV6-3	TRBJ2-1	.	.	TGTGCCAGCAGCCGTGGGGTAGGCGATTACAATGAGCAGTTCTTC	CASSRGVGDYNEQFF
TRBV9	TRBJ1-2	.	TRBD1	TGTGCCAGCAGCGAGGGACAGGGAGACTTATATGGCTACACCTTC	CASSEGQGDLYGYTF
TRBV4-2	TRBJ1-5	.	.	TGTGCCAGCAGCCAGGAGACCGGGACCGATTATCAGCCCCAGCATTTT	CASSQETGTDYQPQHF
TRBV24-1	TRBJ2-3	.	.	TGTGCCACCAGTGATATCCGGGACCGCTCGCAGTATTTT	CATSDIRDRSQYF
TRBV7-9	TRBJ1-2	once	.	TGTGCCAGCAGCTTCCCACAGGGCTATGGCTACACCTTC	CASSFPQGYGYTF
TRBV7-2	TRBJ1-6	.	.	TGTGCCAGCAGCTTAAGGGAATTCAATAATTCACCCCTCCACTTT	CASSLREFNNSPLHF
TRBV4-2	TRBJ2-7	.	.	TGTGCCAGCAGCCAAGATCCTATAGCGGACTCCTACGAGCAGTACTTC	CASSQDPIADSYEQYF
TRBV21-1	TRBJ1-2	.	.	TGTGCCAAAGACTGGGCCTCTAACTATGGCTACACCTTC	CAKDWASNYGYTF
TRBV9	TRBJ1-2	.	TRBD1	TGTGCCAGCAGCGTGACAGGGGAAGGTGGCTACACCTTC	CASSVTGEGGYTF
TRBV3-1/TRBV3-2	TRBJ2-2	.	.	TGTGCCAGCAGCCCCCTTGTGGACACCGGGGAGCTGTTTTTT	CASSPLVDTGELFF
TRBV11-2	TRBJ1-1	.	.	TGTGCCAGCAGCTCCCCCTGGGGTTACACTGAAGCTTTCTTT	CASSSPWGYTEAFF
TRBV18	TRBJ1-1	.	.	TGTGCCAGCTCACCTCTGACAGGTACGGTCACTGAAGCTTTCTTT	CASSPLTGTVTEAFF
TRBV28	TRBJ1-5	.	TRBD1	TGTGCCAGCAGCCTTCCCAACAGGGGGCTTCATCAGCCCCAGCATTTT	CASSLPNRGLHQPQHF
TRBV7-2	TRBJ1-1	.	.	TGTGCCAGCAGCACCCGAACGGGGCGGGGCACTGAAGCTTTCTTT	CASSTRTGRGTEAFF
TRBV7-8	TRBJ1-6	few	TRBD1	TGTGCCAGCAGCTCAGACAGGGTTCGTAATTCACCCCTCCACTTT	CASSSDRVRNSPLHF
TRBV3-1/TRBV3-2	TRBJ2-3	.	.	TGTGCCAGCAGCTCTTACAGGGAACGCACAGATACGCAGTATTTT	CASSSYRERTDTQYF
TRBV13	TRBJ1-2	.	.	TGTGCCAGCAGCTCATCAGGGGCCTATGGCTACACCTTC	CASSSSGAYGYTF
TRBV4-2	TRBJ2-7	.	.	TGTGCCAGCAGCATAAGCGACCTGAGCTCCTACGAGCAGTACTTC	CASSISDLSSYEQYF
TRBV19	TRBJ2-3	.	TRBD2	TGTGCCAGTAGTTCAGCGGGAGTCACAGATACGCAGTATTTT	CASSSAGVTDTQYF
TRBV1	TRBJ2-5	.	.	TGCACCAGCAGCCAAGATGGGCGGAGCCAAGAGACCCAGTACTTC	CTSSQDGRSQETQYF
TRBV19	TRBJ1-5	.	TRBD1	TGTGCCAGTAGGGATAGACAGGGTTATGGGCAGCCCCAGCATTTT	CASRDRQGYGQPQHF
TRBV18	TRBJ2-4	few	TRBD1	TGTGCCAGCTCACCACCCTCGACAGGGGCAAACATTCAGTACTTC	CASSPPSTGANIQYF
TRBV27	TRBJ1-3	.	.	TGTGCCAAGACCCGGGTGGCTGGAAACACCATATATTTT	CAKTRVAGNTIYF
TRBV18	TRBJ2-7	.	TRBD2	TGTGCCAGCTCACGCCGGGAGGGAGACTACGAGCAGTACTTC	CASSRREGDYEQYF
TRBV3-1/TRBV3-2	TRBJ1-4	.	TRBD1	TGTGCCAGCAGCCAACCCGGGACAGGAGGCGAAAAACTGTTTTTT	CASSQPGTGGEKLFF
TRBV28	TRBJ2-7	once	TRBD1	TGTGCCAGCAGTTCCTACGGGACAGGGGACTACGAGCAGTACTTC	CASSSYGTGDYEQYF
TRBV3-1/TRBV3-2	TRBJ2-5	.	TRBD2	TGTGCCAGCAGCCCTGAGACTAGCTCCCCGTACCAAGAGACCCAGTACTTC	CASSPETSSPYQETQYF
TRBV5-4	TRBJ2-3	.	.	TGTGCCAGCAGCTTCAGTACCGCAGATACGCAGTATTTT	CASSFSTADTQYF
TRBV7-9	TRBJ2-1	.	.	TGTGCCAGCAGTCCTGCGGGCAATGAGCAGTTCTTC	CASSPAGNEQFF
TRBV10-3	TRBJ2-7	.	.	TGTGCCATCAGTGAGCCGACAGGGACTAGGGCCTACGAGCAGTACTTC	CAISEPTGTRAYEQYF
TRBV20-1	TRBJ1-2	.	TRBD1	TGCAGTGCCAACAGGGGGGAGGGCTACACCTTC	CSANRGEGYTF
TRBV19	TRBJ2-7	.	.	TGTGCCAGTAGTATTTTCGGGAGCACTTACGAGCAGTACTTC	CASSIFGSTYEQYF
TRBV13	TRBJ2-1	.	TRBD2	TGTGCCAGCAGCTCTACCGCGGGACTAGCGATTCTCTCCTACAATGAGCAGTTCTTC	CASSSTAGLAILSYNEQFF
TRBV9	TRBJ1-1	.	.	TGTGCCAGCAGCCAGGGGTTTGAGAACACTGAAGCTTTCTTT	CASSQGFENTEAFF
TRBV6-1	TRBJ1-6	.	TRBD1	TGTGCCAGCCCTGAAGGGGAAGGGGACAGGGGTCAGAATTCACCCCTCCACTTT	CASPEGEGDRGQNSPLHF
TRBV28	TRBJ2-5	.	.	TGTGCCAGCAGTTTACCCAGGGTCGGGGAGACCCAGTACTTC	CASSLPRVGETQYF
TRBV14	TRBJ1-2	.	.	TGTGCCAGCAGCCAAGTCGGACATTATGGCTACACCTTC	CASSQVGHYGYTF
TRBV19	TRBJ1-2	.	.	TGTGCCAGTAGTATAACCCGCGACGGCTATGGCTACACCTTC	CASSITRDGYGYTF
TRBV7-3	TRBJ2-3	.	.	TGTGCCAGCAGCTCGCCAGGGAGGACAGATACGCAGTATTTT	CASSSPGRTDTQYF
TRBV7-9	TRBJ2-7	.	TRBD1	TGTGCCAGCAGCTCCCCGACAGGGCCCTACGAGCAGTACTTC	CASSSPTGPYEQYF